These T cell receptor beta chains were read from a single sample in a study of CD8+ T cells in alopecia areata. Clones were read by immunoSEQ multiplex PCR, and TCRdb kept only the in-frame ones, dropping some. Seen here are 170,000 or so clones, roughly 53% observed once, and the top ten hold 10% to 15%. Here the sequenced sample was CD8+ T cells sorted from blood, taken at week 24, from a patient treated with tofacitinib. Every receptor here comes from a human donor with alopecia areata. Each CDR3 is given with its conserved first and last residue. D genes are given only for firm matches. Clone size appears in some rows only: once, few, many, or a class for an expanded clone.

abundance,d_gene,v_gene,j_gene,CDR3nt,CDR3aa
.,.,TRBV4-1,TRBJ2-7,TGCGCCAGCAGCTCCCAGAGGCGGGCAGGCTACGAGCAGTACTTC,CASSSQRRAGYEQYF
.,.,TRBV6-1,TRBJ2-6,TGTGCCAGCACCCGAACCTCCTCTGGGGCCAACGTCCTGACTTTC,CASTRTSSGANVLTF
few,.,TRBV5-1,TRBJ1-4,TGCGCCAGCAGCTGGACCTCTTCGGGCAGGATGAAGAAGTTTTTT,CASSWTSSGRMKKFF
.,.,TRBV12-5,TRBJ1-4,TGTGCTAGTGGTTTCGGCCCTCCGGGCGAAAAACTGTTTTTT,CASGFGPPGEKLFF
.,TRBD2,TRBV30,TRBJ2-1,TGTGCCTGGAGTGTCGGGGGGGTCAATGAGCAGTTCTTC,CAWSVGGVNEQFF
.,TRBD2,TRBV6-5,TRBJ2-7,TGTGCCAGCAGTTACGAATCGGGACTAGTCGACTACGAGCAGTACTTC,CASSYESGLVDYEQYF
.,.,TRBV6-6,TRBJ1-1,TGTGCCAGCAGTTACTCTAGCGGATACACTGAAGCTTTCTTT,CASSYSSGYTEAFF
few,TRBD2,TRBV14,TRBJ2-6,TGTGCCAGCAGCCAATTACTAGCGGGGGAATCTGGGGCCAACGTCCTGACTTTC,CASSQLLAGESGANVLTF
.,.,TRBV15,TRBJ1-1,TGTGCCACCAGCAGAGTCAGGGGTGGGGACACTGAAGCTTTCTTT,CATSRVRGGDTEAFF
.,.,TRBV4-1,TRBJ2-1,TGCGCCAGCAGCCAAATTATTCTAGGCGCTGGCTCTAATGAGCAGTTCTTC,CASSQIILGAGSNEQFF
few,.,TRBV7-9,TRBJ2-1,TGTGCCAGCAGCTTAGTAGCTTTGGCGGCGGATGAGCAGTTCTTC,CASSLVALAADEQFF
.,.,TRBV10-3,TRBJ2-7,TGTGCCACGAATAACCCTGACAGGATATACGAGCAGTACTTC,CATNNPDRIYEQYF
.,.,TRBV4-1,TRBJ1-2,TGCGCCAGCAGCCAAACAGGAAACTATGGCTACACCTTC,CASSQTGNYGYTF
.,.,TRBV4-1,TRBJ1-2,TGCGCCAGCAGCCAAAACAGGGTGGACTATGGCTACACCTTC,CASSQNRVDYGYTF
.,.,TRBV9,TRBJ2-3,TGTGCCAGCAGCCCCCCCGGCCGCACAGATACGCAGTATTTT,CASSPPGRTDTQYF
few,.,TRBV21-1,TRBJ1-5,TGTGCCAGCAGCAAAGGGGCAGGGTACTTTCGTAATCAGCCCCAGCATTTT,CASSKGAGYFRNQPQHF
.,.,TRBV7-6,TRBJ2-7,TGTGCCAGCAGCTTAGGCCTACTAGGGGAGCAGTACTTC,CASSLGLLGEQYF
few,.,TRBV4-1,TRBJ2-7,TGCGCCAGCAGCCATACAGAAGACTACGAGCAGTACTTC,CASSHTEDYEQYF
.,TRBD2,TRBV7-3,TRBJ2-3,TGTGCCAGCAGCTTAGACTACATAGCGGGGGGCAGCACAGATACGCAGTATTTT,CASSLDYIAGGSTDTQYF
many,TRBD2,TRBV27,TRBJ2-5,TGTGCCAGCAGTCCCCTCGGGGGGACTCAAGAGACCCAGTACTTC,CASSPLGGTQETQYF
.,.,TRBV12-5,TRBJ1-1,TGTGCTAGTGGTCCGGGAAACACTGAAGCTTTCTTT,CASGPGNTEAFF
.,TRBD2,TRBV6-5,TRBJ2-5,TGTGCCAGCAGTTACAGGGAGGGTTCAGATGAGACCCAGTACTTC,CASSYREGSDETQYF
.,TRBD1,TRBV10-3,TRBJ2-2,TGTGCCATCAGTGGACTACCGGGACAGGGTGCCGGGGAGCTGTTTTTT,CAISGLPGQGAGELFF
once,.,TRBV2,TRBJ1-2,TGTGCCAGCAGCGGCAGGGTAGTCTATGGCTACACCTTC,CASSGRVVYGYTF
.,.,TRBV5-6,TRBJ2-7,TGTGCCAGCAGCTTTGGTAGGGGCCCATCGCGGGAGCAGTACTTC,CASSFGRGPSREQYF
.,.,TRBV30,TRBJ1-2,TGTGCCTGGAGCCGGGATGGGGGCTACACCTTC,CAWSRDGGYTF
.,.,TRBV7-9,TRBJ2-7,TGTGCCAGCAGCTCTTCTGTCTCCTCCTACGAGCAGTACTTC,CASSSSVSSYEQYF
.,TRBD1,TRBV5-6,TRBJ1-5,TGTGCCAGCAGCCCCCCAGGGGGCCAGCCCCAGCATTTT,CASSPPGGQPQHF
few,TRBD1,TRBV19,TRBJ2-7,TGTGCCAGTAGTACGGGACAGGGTCCCTACGAGCAGTACTTC,CASSTGQGPYEQYF
.,.,TRBV6-6,TRBJ2-3,TGTGCCAGCAGTCCCTACCGCAAAACAGATACGCAGTATTTT,CASSPYRKTDTQYF
once,TRBD2,TRBV25-1,TRBJ2-2,TGTGCCAGCAGTGAATCGGGTGACGGGGGGACCGGGGAGCTGTTTTTT,CASSESGDGGTGELFF
.,.,TRBV2,TRBJ2-3,TGTGCCAGCACCCTAACGACAGCAAGCACAGATACGCAGTATTTT,CASTLTTASTDTQYF
.,TRBD1,TRBV15,TRBJ2-3,TGTGCCACCAGCAGGAGCAATACAGGGGCCGATACGCAGTATTTT,CATSRSNTGADTQYF
few,TRBD1,TRBV4-1,TRBJ2-3,TGCGCCAGCAGCCAAGGGGGACAGGGGGGAGATACGCAGTATTTT,CASSQGGQGGDTQYF
few,.,TRBV30,TRBJ1-6,TGTGCCTGGAGTTTAGGGGACGGCTCACCCCTCCACTTT,CAWSLGDGSPLHF
once,.,TRBV6-5,TRBJ2-3,TGTGCCAGCAGTTACGGGCAGGTGGGGGATACGCAGTATTTT,CASSYGQVGDTQYF